Each of the 11 T cell receptor beta chains below was sequenced from the same sample in a study of T-cell reconstitution after alpha-beta-depleted transplantation in children. For TCRbeta, the library was prepared with unique molecular identifiers. TCRdb re-called the PCR reads through MiXCR, storing one row per CDR3 protein. The table has hundreds of thousands of distinct CDR3 sequences, about a tenth seen once. The sample here was PBMCs from the stem cell graft donor, taken from the stem cell graft. The receptors stem from a human donor who donated a stem cell graft to a child with SCID.

In this sample, this clonotype turned up once. J is TRBJ2-7 and V is TRBV20-1; 10 nucleotides line up with TRBD1. V lost 2 bases and J lost 8; bases outside the gene matches: 15. The CDR3 sequence is 16 residues long. In germline, CDR1 is DFQATT, CDR2 SNEGSKA (reference sequence). The CDR3 region is CSARRGTGVGGRQQYF. The CDR3 bases are TGCAGTGCTAGACGCGGGACAGGGGTAGGGGGTAGACAGCAGTACTTC.

The rearrangement joins TRBV12-3 or TRBV12-4 to TRBJ1-2; 10 bases are shared with TRBD1. CDR3 size: 13 residues. The V segment lost 5 bases and the J segment 6 bases; nucleotides outside the gene matches: 3. The CDR3 sequence: CASSRQGADGYTF. Written as DNA, the CDR3 is TGTGCCAGCAGTCGACAGGGGGCAGATGGCTACACCTTC.

The chain links TRBV7-9 to TRBJ2-7; D possibly matches TRBD1 or TRBD2 (5 bases each). V gave up 1 base and J gave up 2 bases, with 15 bases separating them. The germline CDR1 and CDR2 sequences are SEHNR and FQNEAQ (reference sequence). The CDR3 length is 16 residues. DNA for the CDR3: TGTGCCAGCAGCTTAGTGGGGACGGGATGGCCCTACGAGCAGTACTTC. As protein: CASSLVGTGWPYEQYF.

This clonotype was recorded many times. The chain joins TRBV20-1 to TRBJ2-4; 8 bases match TRBD2. The CDR3 is 15 residues long. V dropped 5 bases and J dropped 6; count of bases not matched to a gene: 12. Looked up from germline, CDR1 is DFQATT and CDR2 is SNEGSKA (reference sequence). The CDR3 DNA follows: TGCAGTGCTCAAGCGGCGGGGGGAGTGATAAACATTCAGTACTTC. Translation gives CSAQAAGGVINIQYF.

This clonotype was recorded at least ten times. The chain joins TRBV14 to TRBJ2-1, with TRBD2 matching over 12 bases. The CDR3 has 15 amino acids. V lost 4 bases to trimming and J lost 9 bases; unmatched junction nucleotides: 7. The germline V gene encodes CDR1 SGHDN and CDR2 FVKESK. In nucleotides, the CDR3 is TGTGCCAGCAGCCCTAGCGGGGGGGCATCCGGTGAGCAGTTCTTC. Protein product: CASSPSGGASGEQFF.

This clonotype has at least ten counts. J is TRBJ1-2 and V is TRBV6-1; 7 bases are a match to TRBD1. The CDR3 contains 13 residues. V lost 6 bases, J lost 1 base, and 2 bases stayed unmatched. Germline V lookup: CDR1 MNHNS, CDR2 SASEGT. In nucleotides, the CDR3 is TGTGCCAGCAGGGACAGGCTTAACTATGGCTACACCTTC. This codes for CASRDRLNYGYTF.

V usage is TRBV3-1 and J usage is TRBJ2-7; possibly TRBD1 or TRBD2 for D (5 bases each). The germline CDR1 and CDR2 sequences are LGHDT and YNNKEL (reference sequence). This CDR3 comprises 16 residues. The V end lost 2 bases, the J end lost 8 bases, and 22 bases lay between the germline ends. CDR3: CASSQSPGPLIPKQYF. The CDR3 DNA reads TGTGCCAGCAGCCAATCTCCGGGACCCCTTATACCAAAGCAGTACTTC.

The chain is built from TRBV4-2 and TRBJ2-1; D remains unclear. This CDR3 region has 12 residues. Germline lookup yields CDR1 LGHNA and CDR2 YNFKEQ. V was clipped by 5 bases and J by 8 bases, with 10 bases between them. DNA of the CDR3: TGTGCCAGCAGCTCTAATAGTGATGAGCAGTTCTTC. Protein sequence: CASSSNSDEQFF.

The sample holds many counts of this clonotype. The CDR3 is CASSSAGSGTDTQYF. Here the CDR3 DNA reads TGCGCCAGCAGCTCCGCCGGGTCGGGGACAGATACGCAGTATTTT. The chain joins TRBV5-1 to TRBJ2-3, with D possibly matching TRBD2 (5 bases). The CDR3 contains 15 residues. The germline V gene has CDR1 SGHRS and CDR2 YFSETQ. Trimming removed 3 bases from V and 3 bases from J, with 14 bases in between. The full variable domain, in which reference TRBV5-1 and TRBJ2-3 provide the parts outside the CDR3, is KAGVTQTPRYLIKTRGQQVTLSCSPISGHRSVSWYQQTPGQGLQFLFEYFSETQRNKGNFPGRFSGRQFSNSRSEMNVSTLELGDSALYLCASSSAGSGTDTQYFGPGTRLTVL.

A few counts support this clonotype. The chain couples TRBV12-3 or TRBV12-4 to TRBJ1-1; the D gene is possibly TRBD1 (5 bases). The CDR3 spans 14 residues. V was shortened by 7 bases and J by 1 base, with 13 bases between the two germline ends. CDR3 DNA: TGTGCCAGCACCCTGGGGGTGAGGAACACTGAAGCTTTCTTT. Translating it yields CASTLGVRNTEAFF.

Many counts were recorded for this clonotype. The rearrangement uses TRBV12-3 or TRBV12-4 and TRBJ2-1, with D possibly TRBD2 on 5 matching bases. The CDR3 is made up of 12 amino acids. V was pared by 6 bases and J by 6 bases, with 9 bases between. The CDR3: CASSQLGNEQFF. CDR3 nucleotide sequence: TGTGCCAGCAGCCAACTAGGCAATGAGCAGTTCTTC.